This T cell receptor (beta chain) was captured in a study of shared clonotypes between healthy human individuals. Overall study: Three CD4 naive, three CD4 memory, two CD8 naive and one CD8 memory plate were used per donor.

About this clone: Its antigen is not identified.

Naive CD8 cells lacked CD45RO and underwent positive selection for CCR7, leaving out terminally differentiated effector memory CD45RA+ cells. Findings of the study overall: Clonotypes not shared had lower generation probabilities than those common to all four donors. Sorted-subset sequencing, rarefaction showed, was incomplete despite large depth.

TCRdb's copy holds only in-frame clones and misses some; the assay was immunoSEQ multiplex PCR. The data hold millions of clones, with about 95% observed a single time. The CDR3 is 13 amino acids. V was clipped by 6 bases and J by 0 bases, with 8 bases between them. Germline CDR1 is MNHEY and CDR2 is SVGAGI. The sequencing sample was made of naive CD8+ T cells sorted from blood. The receptor was isolated from a young man in good health. The chain links TRBV6-5 to TRBJ2-5; no clear D. The CDR3 nucleotides read TGTGCCAGCAGGCCCGAGTACCAAGAGACCCAGTACTTC. It encodes CASRPEYQETQYF.